This TCR beta chain was identified during a study of shared clonotypes between healthy human individuals. Whole-study results and caveats: Specimens sampled were limited to blood, with tissue repertoires likely differing.

When replicate PCRs were run on sorted subsets, they used approximately 0.2 ug DNA, about 31,000 T cell genomes. Assay: immunoSEQ multiplex PCR; the TCRdb copy retains only in-frame clones and omits some. The table lists 550,000 to 700,000 clones, around four fifths of them singletons. Turning to this clone: What it binds is unknown.

Germline V gene data show CDR1 as SGHNT and CDR2 as YENEEA. The CDR3 is 16 amino acids. V lost 5 bases and J 2 bases, leaving 18 bases between the germline ends. This chain joins TRBV11-3 and TRBJ2-5; D might be TRBD2 (5 bases). The TCR comes from a woman in her 30s in good health. Sequenced sample: memory CD4+ T cells sorted from blood. Indicated subset: CD45RA-negative fraction. The CDR3 nucleotides read TGTGCCAGCAGCAACGGGGTAGGACGCCGACAAGAGACCCAGTACTTC. This gives the protein CASSNGVGRRQETQYF.